Listed below are T cell receptor beta chains from one sample, sequenced in a study of PD-L1 blockade in urothelial cancer. Generated by immunoSEQ multiplex PCR, the TCRdb table keeps only in-frame clones and is missing some. The sample lists 15,000 to 20,000 clones, approximately 80% seen once, with 1.5% to 2% in the top ten. This sample comprised PBMCs, obtained around atezolizumab (anti-PD-L1) treatment. The receptors come from a man aged 45-60 years with urothelial cancer. The CDR3 runs from the conserved cysteine through the conserved F or W. Each record gives: V gene, CDR3 protein.

TRBV27 CASSPLLDNSPLHF
TRBV19 CASSIRGARQPQHF
TRBV10-2 CASSETTGLAETQYF
TRBV6-5 CASSPGTGFNQPQHF
TRBV6-5 CASSRTGVSQPQHF
TRBV6-1 CASRGTGASYEQYF
TRBV10-3 CATERGSGSYEQYF
TRBV5-1 CASSLSLAGSVEQFF
TRBV28 CASEEPVAYGYTF
TRBV5-1 CASSFTAGANVLTF
TRBV10-3 CAIRPGQGGYGYTF
TRBV7-7 CASSPGTGPYNEQFF
TRBV18 CASSQSGWGLRTEAFF
TRBV15 CATSRERGLGTEAFF
TRBV7-8 CASSPTEVREKLFF
TRBV6-6 CASRGTSGGGTDTQYF
TRBV6-1 CASSVRRGEKLFF
TRBV4-2 CASSQVLGTSGRPSSYNEQFF
TRBV5-1 CASSVELAGDYTF
TRBV29-1 CSVDGQGPYGYTF
TRBV4-2 CASSPYQGSDTQYF
TRBV5-1 CASSLAQGGNEKLFF
TRBV5-6 CASSGGAGLDIQYF
TRBV7-9 CASSPTRLAGVDNEQFF
TRBV5-1 CASSPGQGPHQPQHF
TRBV29-1 CSVGQGAADTQYF
TRBV7-9 CASSSGQGDSNQPQHF
TRBV2 CASSELENTEAFF
TRBV4-1 CASSQDGQGVPEAFF
TRBV5-1 CASSFQPGQGTTGELFF
TRBV6-4 CASSDGQGADTQYF
TRBV5-1 CASSLFLGGETQYF
TRBV27 CASSSGQISTDTQYF
TRBV19 CASSIGSAYYNEQFF
TRBV2 CASNFGSGFGTQYF
TRBV11-2 CASSLQGNYGYTF
TRBV2 CASSSAGGAEFF
TRBV2 CASSLGQGVSQSGNTIYF
TRBV27 CASRTGTGGEKLFF
TRBV5-1 CASSLVAGAPQETQYF
TRBV18 CASSASQGLKSGNTIYF
TRBV18 CASSPLAGPSSYEQYF
TRBV6-1 CASSEARGLSGNTIYF
TRBV2 CASRVGTGRTGELFF
TRBV18 CASSLTGTDNSPLHF
TRBV7-9 CASSSRGRVAEAFF
TRBV2 CASSPWTSGGADTQYF
TRBV19 CASSRAGSTDTQYF
TRBV6-5 CASSYSGQGETQYF
TRBV28 CASSLIRGSGNTIYF
TRBV7-3 CASSFEGSEQYF
TRBV7-9 CASSPRRDFTGELFF